Presented here are 13 T cell receptor beta chains from one specimen sequenced in a study of T cell clonality in common variable immunodeficiency. The protocol was immunoSEQ multiplex PCR, while the TCRdb copy is restricted to in-frame clones and leaves out a portion. Sampling found about 16,000 clones, none seen once. The antigens of these receptors remain unknown. Study-wide results and caveats: Reportedly, TCR beta sequences from common variable immunodeficiency showed fewer deletions and N-nucleotide insertions.

Source material: peripheral blood mononuclear cells. These receptors were taken from a human donor with common variable immunodeficiency.

This clone showed up just a few times. The sequence runs out 3 residues before the end of the CDR3; the remainder is reconstructed from the germline J gene. This chain connects TRBV6-1 to TRBJ2-3; maybe TRBD1 (6 bases). The CDR3 loop spans 16 amino acids. Trimming cost V 2 bases and J 4 bases, with 16 bases left between them. Germline values: CDR1 MNHNS, CDR2 SASEGT. The CDR3 sequence is CASSESGGRVPDTQYF. The sequenced part of the CDR3 DNA is TGTGCCAGCAGTGAATCTGGGGGCAGGGTGCCAGATACG.

Of note for this clone: The CDR3 end falls 3 residues outside the read, so it is completed with the germline J gene. The rearrangement uses TRBV7-9 and TRBJ1-1, with TRBD1 identical over 7 bases. This CDR3 has 14 residues. Germline V gene sequence: CDR1 SEHNR, CDR2 FQNEAQ (reference sequence). After removal of 6 bases from V and 2 bases from J, the junction contained 6 bases not matched to a gene. This CDR3 reads CASSPTGVNTEAFF. CDR3 DNA, as far as it was read: TGTGCCAGCAGTCCCACAGGGGTTAACACTGAA.

This clone turned up a few times. The read gets to within 3 residues of the CDR3 end, and the germline J gene fills in the rest. The chain employs TRBV7-2 and TRBJ1-2; a weak D match, TRBD1 (5 bases). This CDR3 comprises 15 residues. Deletions cut 0 bases from V and 4 bases from J, with 12 bases between. Germline V gene sequence: CDR1 SGHTA, CDR2 FQGNSA. Partial CDR3 DNA: TGTGCCAGCAGCTTAGCTGGGGGGGAATTCTATGGC. Translation gives CASSLAGGEFYG. From start to end, the CDR3 is CASSLAGGEFYGYTF.

Points on this clone: The read gets to within 3 residues of the CDR3 end, and the germline J gene fills in the rest. V and J are TRBV20-1 and TRBJ2-5, with 10 bases lining up with TRBD2. Germline CDR1 reads DFQATT; CDR2 reads SNEGSKA (reference sequence). The CDR3 runs to 15 residues. Trimming removed 3 bases from V and 1 base from J; junction bases left unmatched: 5. CDR3 bases read: TGCAGTGCTAGCAAGGCTAGCGGGGGCCAAGAGACC. It yields the protein CSASKASGGQET. The CDR3, in full, reads CSASKASGGQETQYF.

To note about this clone: The read falls 3 residues short of the CDR3 end, and the missing part is taken from the germline J gene. V gene TRBV30 combines with J gene TRBJ1-5; D unresolved. The CDR3 extends over 13 amino acids. V shed 1 base and J shed 4 bases, with 8 bases lying between them. From germline, CDR1 is GTSNPN and CDR2 SVGIG (reference sequence). CDR3 bases read: TGTGCCTGGAGTGCAGGAGCAAATCAGCCC. It is translated as CAWSAGANQP. The entire CDR3 protein reads CAWSAGANQPQHF.

In this sample, this clone turned up many times. The CDR3 extends 3 residues past the end of the read, so its final part is completed from the germline J gene. The chain has TRBV7-2 and TRBJ2-1, with 10 bases fitting TRBD2. Germline V gene lookup returns CDR1 SGHTA and CDR2 FQGNSA. The CDR3 sequence is 16 residues long. The V segment lost 0 bases and the J segment 7 bases; nucleotides outside the gene matches: 6. The CDR3 loop reads CASSLAVLAGVNEQFF. The covered CDR3 bases are TGTGCCAGCAGCTTAGCGGTCCTAGCGGGGGTGAATGAG.

A note on this clone: The CDR3 end lies 3 residues beyond the end of the read and is filled in from the germline J gene. This same CDR3 is encoded by further DNA sequences in the sample. V is TRBV7-9 and J is TRBJ1-1; TRBD1 might be the D (6 bases). Deletions cut 0 bases from V and 2 bases from J, with 7 bases between. CDR1 SEHNR and CDR2 FQNEAQ come from the germline V gene (reference sequence). The CDR3 is 14 amino acids. The sequenced CDR3 bases are TGTGCCAGCAGCTTAGCAGGGGGAAACACTGAA. Translating it yields CASSLAGGNTE. The entire CDR3 is CASSLAGGNTEAFF.

This clone came up a few times. The missing CDR3 end, 3 residues past where the read stops, is filled in from the germline J gene. This chain links TRBV7-9 with TRBJ1-2, with D unclear. Germline V gene sequence: CDR1 SEHNR, CDR2 FQNEAQ (reference sequence). This CDR3 is 14 amino acids long. The covered CDR3 bases are TGTGCCAGCAGCTTAGTCGGCACCCTCAGGGGC. As protein: CASSLVGTLRG. The whole CDR3 is CASSLVGTLRGYTF.

This clone was found a few times. The read terminates 3 residues ahead of where the CDR3 ends, so the germline J gene completes it. The rearrangement joins TRBV18 to TRBJ1-5; maybe TRBD1 (6 bases). In germline, CDR1 is KGHSH, CDR2 LQKENI. CDR3 length equals 16 residues. Between the trimmed V and J ends, which lost 2 bases and 2 bases, there was a span of 13 bases. The CDR3 sequence is CASSPRGNRGNQPQHF. The CDR3 DNA, read in part, is TGTGCCAGCTCACCAAGGGGGAACAGAGGCAATCAGCCC.

This clone has at least ten counts. The CDR3 is cut off 3 residues early in the read; its end comes from the germline J gene. The chain couples TRBV28 to TRBJ2-5, with 8 bases matching TRBD2. The germline V gene encodes CDR1 MDHEN and CDR2 SYDVKM. Trimming removed 1 base from V and 2 bases from J; junction bases left unmatched: 3. This CDR3 has 15 residues. CDR3 DNA (partial): TGTGCCAGCAGTTTATTGGCTAGCGGGCAAGAGACC. It translates to CASSLLASGQET. The whole CDR3 protein reads CASSLLASGQETQYF.

There are a few counts of this clone. The CDR3 is cut off 3 residues early in the read; its end comes from the germline J gene. The J gene is TRBJ2-4, the V gene TRBV7-2; no clear D gene. Germline V gene data show CDR1 as SGHTA and CDR2 as FQGNSA. Trimming pared 5 bases from V and 0 bases from J, leaving 11 bases between. CDR3 length equals 15 residues. CDR3 DNA (partial): TGTGCCAGCAGCGCCCAACAATTAGCCAAAAACATT. Amino acids: CASSAQQLAKNI. The entire CDR3 reads CASSAQQLAKNIQYF. Full variable domain (remainder filled in from reference TRBV7-2 and TRBJ2-4): GAGVSQSPSNKVTEKGKDVELRCDPISGHTALYWYRQSLGQGLEFLIYFQGNSAPDKSGLPSDRFSAERTGGSVSTLTIQRTQQEDSAVYLCASSAQQLAKNIQYFGAGTRLSVL.

The sample holds a few counts of this clone. Sequencing ends 3 residues short of the CDR3 end; the germline J gene provides the rest. The chain links TRBV18 to TRBJ2-1; 9 bases line up with TRBD2. CDR1 and CDR2 (germline): KGHSH, LQKENI. V was clipped by 3 bases and J by 0 bases; unmatched bases: 3. The CDR3 has 16 residues. This chain's CDR3 is CASSPLSGGSYNEQFF. The covered CDR3 bases are TGTGCCAGCTCACCCCTTAGCGGGGGCTCCTACAATGAG.

In its sample, this clone was seen a few times. Coverage ceases 3 residues before the CDR3 finishes, and the germline J gene fills in the end. The gene calls are TRBV5-1 and TRBJ1-2; D perhaps matches TRBD1 (5 bases). This CDR3 spans 14 amino acids. Trimming took off 1 base at V and 5 bases at J, with 12 bases between the two ends. The germline gives CDR1 SGHRS, CDR2 YFSETQ. The CDR3 DNA, read in part, is TGCGCCAGCAGCTTGAGCAGGGAAGGTTATGGC. Encoded protein: CASSLSREGYG. The full CDR3 is CASSLSREGYGYTF.